Listed here is a single T cell receptor beta chain. Other DNA variants within this sample encode the same CDR3. This specimen comes from a study of shared clonotypes between healthy human individuals. TCRdb's copy holds only in-frame clones and misses some; the assay was immunoSEQ multiplex PCR. This table holds millions of clones, 85% to 95% found once. Sequenced material: naive CD4+ T cells sorted from blood. Regarding subset: CD45RA+ positively selected. This TCR came from a young man in good health.

The CDR3 region is CASSEDRREAFF. CDR3 sequence (DNA): TGTGCCAGCAGTGAAGATAGGAGGGAAGCTTTCTTT. This chain links TRBV2 with TRBJ1-1; D ambiguous. Germline CDR1 is SNHLY and CDR2 is FYNNEI. Trimming removed 1 base at V and 8 bases at J, with 8 bases between. This CDR3 comprises 12 residues.